A selection of T cell receptor beta chains follows, all from one sample in a study of early T cells in non-severe SARS-CoV-2 infection. One entry per CDR3 protein, called by TCRdb with MiXCR from the 5' RACE reads. This table has roughly 81,000 distinct CDR3 sequences, around 6% appearing once. Sequenced sample: whole blood. All receptors derive from an adult who was a healthcare worker with PCR-confirmed SARS-CoV-2 infection or an uninfected control (not recorded which). The CDR3 runs from the conserved cysteine through the conserved F or W. The D gene is left open where the match is weak. Only some rows state a clone size, as once, few, many or a class for expanded clones.

TRBJ1-1 | NA | TRBV5-4 | NA | TGTGCCAGCAGTCGGACAAACACTGAAGCTTTCTTT | CASSRTNTEAFF
TRBJ2-5 | NA | TRBV7-6 | NA | TGTGCCAGCAGCTTTGGAGGAGGAGAGACCCAGTACTTC | CASSFGGGETQYF
TRBJ1-6 | many | TRBV6-5 | NA | TGTGCCAGCAGCCGCAACAGGGATTCACCCCTCCACTTT | CASSRNRDSPLHF
TRBJ1-3 | few | TRBV7-2 | NA | TGTGCCAGCAGCTTAGACAGGGCTGGAAACACCATATATTTT | CASSLDRAGNTIYF
TRBJ1-1 | many | TRBV28 | NA | TGTGCCAGCAGTCCCCGGACCCTGAGGAACACTGAAGCTTTCTTT | CASSPRTLRNTEAFF
TRBJ1-1 | many | TRBV7-8 | NA | TGTGCCAGCAGCTTAGAAAGGAACACTGAAGCTTTCTTT | CASSLERNTEAFF
TRBJ1-2 | many | TRBV14 | TRBD1 | TGTGCCAGCAGCCGTCGAGACAGGGCTCACCATTTATATGGCTACACCTTC | CASSRRDRAHHLYGYTF
TRBJ2-3 | few | TRBV7-9 | TRBD2 | TGTGCCAGCAGTCCAACTAGCGGGGGCACAGATACGCAGTATTTT | CASSPTSGGTDTQYF
TRBJ1-2 | many | TRBV7-2 | NA | TGTGCCAGCAGCTTAAGTAGTGGCTACACCTTC | CASSLSSGYTF
TRBJ2-7 | many | TRBV29-1 | TRBD2 | TGCAGCGGAGGAACGGGGGGACCCTCCTACGAGCAGTACTTC | CSGGTGGPSYEQYF
TRBJ2-1 | many | TRBV7-9 | TRBD2 | TGTGCCAGCAGCTTAGCGAAACTAGCGGGAGGGCGTTCATACAATGAGCAGTTCTTC | CASSLAKLAGGRSYNEQFF